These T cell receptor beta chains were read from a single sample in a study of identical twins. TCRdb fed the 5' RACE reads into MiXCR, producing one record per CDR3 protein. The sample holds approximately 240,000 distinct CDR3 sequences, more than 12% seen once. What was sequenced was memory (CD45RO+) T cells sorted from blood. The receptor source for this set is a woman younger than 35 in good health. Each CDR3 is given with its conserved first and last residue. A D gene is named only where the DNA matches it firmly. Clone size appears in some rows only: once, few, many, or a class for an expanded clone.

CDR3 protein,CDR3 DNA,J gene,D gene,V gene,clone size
CSANRAGAGETQYF,TGCAGTGCTAACCGAGCGGGAGCCGGCGAGACCCAGTACTTC,TRBJ2-5,TRBD2,TRBV20-1,NA
CASSIGGGTVSYEQYF,TGTGCCAGCTCCATAGGGGGGGGGACAGTCAGTTACGAGCAGTACTTC,TRBJ2-7,NA,TRBV7-2,once
CASSLARQGPRGYTF,TGTGCCAGCAGCTTAGCGCGACAGGGCCCACGAGGCTACACCTTC,TRBJ1-2,TRBD1,TRBV7-2,many
CASSLGLAGATDTQYF,TGTGCCAGCAGCTTGGGGCTAGCGGGAGCCACAGATACGCAGTATTTT,TRBJ2-3,TRBD2,TRBV5-5,few
CAWSQTSSGEQFF,TGTGCCTGGAGCCAGACTAGTTCCGGTGAGCAGTTCTTC,TRBJ2-1,NA,TRBV30,NA
CSARLTGGEQYF,TGCAGTGCCCGACTGACAGGGGGCGAGCAGTACTTC,TRBJ2-7,TRBD1,TRBV20-1,few
CASSEPGVTDTQYF,TGCGCCAGCAGTGAACCGGGGGTCACAGATACGCAGTATTTT,TRBJ2-3,NA,TRBV10-2,many
CSARTSSYEQYF,TGCAGTGCTAGAACGAGCTCCTACGAGCAGTACTTC,TRBJ2-7,NA,TRBV20-1,few
CSAHLEATDTQYF,TGCAGTGCCCACCTAGAAGCCACAGATACGCAGTATTTT,TRBJ2-3,NA,TRBV20-1,few
CASSLPPRLAGSQNIQYF,TGTGCCAGCAGCTTACCCCCCCGACTAGCGGGGTCCCAAAACATTCAGTACTTC,TRBJ2-4,TRBD2,TRBV11-1,many
CASSSSQPQHF,TGTGCCAGCAGCTCGTCTCAGCCCCAGCATTTT,TRBJ1-5,NA,TRBV5-6,few
CASSAQQGSPLHF,TGTGCCAGCAGCGCCCAACAGGGATCACCCCTCCACTTT,TRBJ1-6,NA,TRBV7-9,NA
CSARDGAVATNEQFF,TGCAGTGCTAGAGATGGGGCAGTAGCGACGAATGAGCAGTTCTTC,TRBJ2-1,NA,TRBV20-1,many
CASSPASAGGQETQYF,TGTGCCAGCAGCCCAGCTTCAGCGGGGGGGCAAGAGACCCAGTACTTC,TRBJ2-5,TRBD2,TRBV11-2,NA
CASSYGGGGRSDTQYF,TGTGCCAGCAGTTATGGGGGCGGGGGGCGGTCAGATACGCAGTATTTT,TRBJ2-3,TRBD2,TRBV7-6,NA
CASALKGTGLTEAFF,TGTGCCAGCGCCCTTAAAGGGACAGGGTTGACTGAAGCTTTCTTT,TRBJ1-1,TRBD1,TRBV27,NA
CASSSGQGSVTEAFF,TGTGCCAGCAGCTCTGGACAGGGGTCTGTCACTGAAGCTTTCTTT,TRBJ1-1,TRBD1,TRBV7-9,NA
CSARDHPRTRGGNIQYF,TGCAGTGCTAGAGATCACCCACGGACTCGAGGTGGAAACATTCAGTACTTC,TRBJ2-4,NA,TRBV20-1,NA
CASSSAGLAGRTDTQYF,TGCGCCAGCAGCTCGGCGGGACTAGCGGGAAGAACAGATACGCAGTATTTT,TRBJ2-3,TRBD2,TRBV5-1,few
CASSETAQANYGYTF,TGTGCCAGCAGCGAAACGGCGCAGGCTAACTATGGCTACACCTTC,TRBJ1-2,NA,TRBV7-6,NA
CASSPRGSPHEQYF,TGTGCCAGCTCACCGAGGGGTTCCCCCCACGAGCAGTACTTC,TRBJ2-7,NA,TRBV18,NA
CASRLYNTGELFF,TGCGCCAGCAGGCTCTATAACACCGGGGAGCTGTTTTTT,TRBJ2-2,NA,TRBV5-1,many
CSVARGTGVLYEQYF,TGCAGCGTTGCCCGAGGGACAGGGGTCCTTTACGAGCAGTACTTC,TRBJ2-7,TRBD1,TRBV29-1,NA
CSARAQGLALGEQFF,TGCAGTGCTAGAGCCCAGGGGCTAGCTCTCGGTGAGCAGTTCTTC,TRBJ2-1,NA,TRBV20-1,NA
CASGWGNTEAFF,TGTGCCAGCGGGTGGGGGAACACTGAAGCTTTCTTT,TRBJ1-1,NA,TRBV5-6,few
CASTEFGTPNTGELFF,TGTGCCAGCACCGAATTCGGGACACCGAACACCGGGGAGCTGTTTTTT,TRBJ2-2,NA,TRBV6-2/TRBV6-3,few
CASSRSPHTDTQYF,TGCGCCAGCAGTCGGAGTCCCCACACAGATACGCAGTATTTT,TRBJ2-3,NA,TRBV10-1,NA
CSASPSAGATDTQYF,TGCAGTGCTAGCCCTTCCGCGGGGGCCACAGATACGCAGTATTTT,TRBJ2-3,NA,TRBV20-1,few
CSAQDGGNEKLFF,TGCAGTGCCCAGGACGGGGGTAATGAAAAACTGTTTTTT,TRBJ1-4,NA,TRBV20-1,few
CASSLKQGGETQYF,TGCGCCAGCAGCTTAAAACAGGGCGGAGAGACCCAGTACTTC,TRBJ2-5,NA,TRBV5-1,NA
CASSDHGQAFF,TGTGCCAGCAGTGATCATGGACAGGCTTTCTTT,TRBJ1-1,NA,TRBV2,few
CASSSPGQHNEQFF,TGTGCCAGCAGTTCCCCGGGACAGCACAATGAGCAGTTCTTC,TRBJ2-1,TRBD1,TRBV27,few
CASTNDRSYNEQFF,TGTGCCAGCACCAATGACAGGTCCTACAATGAGCAGTTCTTC,TRBJ2-1,NA,TRBV7-9,few
CASSSQSWDSPYEQYF,TGTGCCAGCAGCTCTCAGAGTTGGGACAGCCCCTACGAGCAGTACTTC,TRBJ2-7,TRBD1,TRBV4-2,few
CATSDWGTLGIGETQYF,TGTGCCACCAGTGATTGGGGGACGCTTGGTATCGGGGAGACCCAGTACTTC,TRBJ2-5,NA,TRBV24-1,few
CASLGEGYTDTQYF,TGTGCCAGCCTCGGGGAGGGATACACAGATACGCAGTATTTT,TRBJ2-3,TRBD2,TRBV7-9,NA
CASSVSPLQEYNEQFF,TGTGCCAGCAGCGTATCTCCACTCCAGGAGTACAATGAGCAGTTCTTC,TRBJ2-1,NA,TRBV9,many
CASSSGFNYGYTF,TGTGCCAGCAGCTCCGGGTTTAACTATGGCTACACCTTC,TRBJ1-2,NA,TRBV5-5,few
CASSLMAAGVGNEQFF,TGTGCCAGCAGCTTAATGGCTGCGGGAGTTGGGAATGAGCAGTTCTTC,TRBJ2-1,TRBD2,TRBV7-2,NA
CSATGFGSSQYEQYF,TGCAGTGCGACGGGCTTCGGGTCTTCCCAATACGAGCAGTACTTC,TRBJ2-7,NA,TRBV20-1,few
CASSFTGDPGNTIYF,TGTGCCAGCAGTTTTACCGGGGACCCTGGAAACACCATATATTTT,TRBJ1-3,NA,TRBV12-3/TRBV12-4,few
CASSPGVGGYTF,TGTGCCAGCAGCCCAGGGGTGGGTGGCTACACCTTC,TRBJ1-2,NA,TRBV12-3/TRBV12-4,few
CSATHPDRVGGYTF,TGCAGTGCTACCCATCCGGACAGGGTGGGTGGCTACACCTTC,TRBJ1-2,TRBD1,TRBV20-1,few
CSVGSSPAGTEAFF,TGCAGCGTTGGCTCATCGCCGGCGGGCACTGAAGCTTTCTTT,TRBJ1-1,NA,TRBV29-1,NA
CASSLAGSTGELFF,TGCGCCAGCAGCTTAGCAGGGTCCACCGGGGAGCTGTTTTTT,TRBJ2-2,NA,TRBV5-1,NA
CASSLVGVGNTIYF,TGTGCCAGCAGTTTAGTCGGGGTTGGAAACACCATATATTTT,TRBJ1-3,NA,TRBV12-3/TRBV12-4,few
CASLNEAGANVLTF,TGTGCCAGCCTGAACGAGGCTGGGGCCAACGTCCTGACTTTC,TRBJ2-6,NA,TRBV2,NA
CSASDSSRGRDSPLHF,TGCAGTGCTAGCGATTCAAGCCGGGGAAGAGATTCACCCCTCCACTTT,TRBJ1-6,NA,TRBV20-1,many
CASSPGYEQYF,TGTGCCAGCAGCCCCGGTTACGAGCAGTACTTC,TRBJ2-7,NA,TRBV18,many
CASSSRTGLSSYNEQFF,TGCGCCAGCAGCTCCAGAACAGGGCTTAGCTCCTACAATGAGCAGTTCTTC,TRBJ2-1,NA,TRBV4-3,NA
CASSLGRGRGAFF,TGTGCCAGCAGCTTGGGCAGGGGGCGCGGAGCTTTCTTT,TRBJ1-1,TRBD1,TRBV7-2,few
CASSLVGRLGYNEQFF,TGTGCCAGCAGCTTAGTTGGGAGGTTGGGCTACAATGAGCAGTTCTTC,TRBJ2-1,NA,TRBV7-9,many
CASSWTGGGTDTQYF,TGCGCCAGCTCCTGGACAGGGGGCGGGACAGATACGCAGTATTTT,TRBJ2-3,TRBD1,TRBV5-1,NA